The 20 T cell receptor beta chains presented below share a single source sample, sequenced in a study of shared clonotypes between healthy human individuals (dated by TCRdb to the early 2020s). The library was made by the immunoSEQ multiplex PCR assay. Drawn from immuneACCESS, this table holds only the in-frame rearrangements with V and J called that TCRdb kept. Clones are partly lost; checked studies trace under half to an unresolved V gene and leave the rest unexplained. The sample table holds fewer than 500,000 clones, of which about 75% were seen once. Approximately 12% of the sample comes from the top ten. The sample taken for sequencing was PBMCs. The origin of the receptors is a woman aged 40 to 50 in good health. Some clones in this sample may be carry-over from other donors' samples.

The chain has TRBV5-4 and TRBJ2-4, with D unclear. The CDR3 spans 17 residues. CDR1 and CDR2 from the germline V gene are SGHNT and YYREEE (reference sequence). Trimming took off 1 base at V and 3 bases at J, with 17 bases between the two ends. The CDR3: CASSLLGHGWDKNIQYF. For the CDR3, the DNA is TGTGCCAGCAGCTTGTTAGGGCACGGGTGGGACAAAAACATTCAGTACTTC.

The chain recombines TRBV6-5 with TRBJ1-2, with no clear D. The CDR3 contains 14 residues. CDR1 and CDR2 (germline): MNHEY, SVGAGI. Trimming removed 6 bases at V and 2 bases at J, with 13 bases between. In DNA, the CDR3 is TGTGCCAGCAGCTCCCCGGACCGGAACTATGGCTACACCTTC. It translates to CASSSPDRNYGYTF.

V usage is TRBV5-1 and J usage is TRBJ1-1, with a tentative D call TRBD1 (5 bases). Between the trimmed V and J ends, which lost 4 bases and 4 bases, there was a span of 14 bases. The CDR3 is 14 residues long. Germline loops: CDR1 SGHRS, CDR2 YFSETQ. This CDR3 reads CASSLGGASTEAFF. CDR3 bases: TGCGCCAGCAGCCTTGGAGGGGCAAGCACTGAAGCTTTCTTT.

The genes are TRBV6-5 and TRBJ2-2, with D possibly TRBD2 on 6 matching bases. Trimming shortened V by 8 bases and J by 7 bases, and 14 bases separated the two germline ends. CDR1 is MNHEY, CDR2 SVGAGI, per germline. The CDR3 has 13 residues. CDR3 protein: CASLLRGGGELFF. The CDR3, as DNA: TGTGCCAGCCTTCTGCGGGGCGGCGGGGAGCTGTTTTTT.

This clone was recorded only once. The same CDR3 is also encoded by other DNA sequences in this sample. The V call is TRBV28, the J call TRBJ1-2; no definite D call. Germline V CDR1 and CDR2: MDHEN, SYDVKM. This CDR3 is built from 14 residues. The V end was cut by 2 bases, the J end by 1 base, with 8 bases between. CDR3 in amino acids: CASSLAGDNYGYTF. For the CDR3, the DNA is TGTGCCAGCAGTTTAGCTGGTGATAACTATGGCTACACCTTC.

This chain links TRBV5-1 with TRBJ2-3; TRBD2 agrees at 8 bases. The CDR3 contains 16 residues. V was pared by 2 bases and J by 0 bases, with 5 bases of the junction left unmatched. Germline lookup yields CDR1 SGHRS and CDR2 YFSETQ. The CDR3 sequence: CASSFVGRASTDTQYF. The CDR3 DNA follows: TGCGCCAGCAGCTTCGTCGGGAGGGCCAGCACAGATACGCAGTATTTT.

CDR3 sequence reads: CASSPGEVGEKLFF. In DNA form, the CDR3 reads TGTGCCAGCTCACCAGGCGAGGTTGGCGAAAAACTGTTTTTT. J is TRBJ1-4 and V is TRBV18; D remains unclear. CDR1 KGHSH and CDR2 LQKENI come from the germline V gene. V was shortened by 2 bases and J by 8 bases, with 12 bases between the two germline ends. This CDR3 region has 14 residues.

V gene TRBV11-2 combines with J gene TRBJ1-6; 8 bases align to TRBD1. The CDR3 covers 16 residues. Losses at the gene ends were 3 bases for V and 5 bases for J; bases not matched to a gene: 6. Germline-derived CDR1 and CDR2 are SGHAT and FQNNGV. The CDR3 region has the DNA TGTGCCAGCAGCTTTTCGACAGGGGTTAATAATTCACCCCTCCACTTT. Its protein product is CASSFSTGVNNSPLHF.

This sequence joins TRBV7-6 and TRBJ2-7; 9 bases agree with TRBD2. The CDR3 has 15 residues. Germline-derived CDR1 and CDR2 are SGHVS and FNYEAQ. The trim removed 5 bases at V and 2 bases at J, leaving 7 bases unmatched. This CDR3 reads CASSRRTSAPYEQYF. In DNA form, the CDR3 reads TGTGCCAGCAGCCGACGGACTAGCGCTCCCTACGAGCAGTACTTC.

The chain recombines TRBV18 with TRBJ2-1; D is ambiguous. The CDR3 extends over 13 amino acids. Per the germline V gene, CDR1 is KGHSH and CDR2 is LQKENI. Deletions cut 0 bases from V and 8 bases from J, with 8 bases between. CDR3 sequence reads: CASSPPGKDEQFF. As DNA, the CDR3 is TGTGCCAGCTCACCACCAGGGAAAGATGAGCAGTTCTTC.

This clone was seen a single time. V usage is TRBV6-1 and J usage is TRBJ2-7; TRBD1 matches 10 bases. V shed 4 bases, J shed 3 bases, and the junction held 9 bases outside the gene matches. The CDR3 length is 16 residues. The germline gives CDR1 MNHNS, CDR2 SASEGT. The CDR3 loop reads CASSATDRGPHYEQYF. CDR3 sequence (DNA): TGTGCCAGCAGTGCCACTGACAGGGGGCCCCACTACGAGCAGTACTTC.

The chain joins TRBV25-1 to TRBJ2-1, with 7 bases aligning to TRBD1. V was pared by 5 bases and J by 3 bases, with 7 bases of the junction left unmatched. The CDR3 extends over 15 amino acids. Germline V lookup: CDR1 MGHDK, CDR2 SYGVNS. CDR3 region: CASSPQGTGYNEQFF. The DNA for the CDR3 is TGTGCCAGCAGTCCACAGGGGACGGGCTACAATGAGCAGTTCTTC.

J is TRBJ1-5 and V is TRBV7-8, with a weak D call TRBD1 (6 bases). The ends were cut back, 5 bases at V and 4 bases at J, with 21 bases in the middle. The CDR3 is 17 amino acids. CDR1 is SGHVS and CDR2 is FQNEAQ in the germline V gene. The CDR3: CASSPQSPDRSNQPQHF. CDR3 coding DNA: TGTGCCAGCAGCCCCCAAAGCCCGGACAGAAGTAATCAGCCCCAGCATTTT.

The chain combines TRBV7-3 with TRBJ2-2; weak D call: TRBD1 (6 bases). The germline V and J ends were trimmed by 6 bases and 0 bases, with 8 bases remaining between them. There are 14 residues in the CDR3. Per the germline V gene, CDR1 is SGHTA and CDR2 is FQGTGA. The CDR3 protein is CASRTGTNTGELFF. CDR3 DNA sequence: TGTGCCAGCAGAACAGGGACGAACACCGGGGAGCTGTTTTTT.

V and J are TRBV18 and TRBJ1-4, with 7 bases matching TRBD1. Germline CDR1 reads KGHSH; CDR2 reads LQKENI. The CDR3 is made up of 12 amino acids. V lost 6 bases, J lost 14 bases, and 9 bases stayed unmatched. CDR3 residues: CASSPTGDFLFF. CDR3 sequence (DNA): TGTGCCAGCTCCCCCACAGGGGACTTTCTGTTTTTT.

V gene TRBV5-1 combines with J gene TRBJ2-1; 8 bases fit TRBD2. V was pared by 4 bases and J by 2 bases, with 5 bases of the junction left unmatched. The CDR3 loop spans 15 amino acids. CDR1 is SGHRS, CDR2 YFSETQ, per germline. The CDR3 nucleotides read TGCGCCAGCAGCGAACGTAGCGGGGCCTACAATGAGCAGTTCTTC. Translation gives CASSERSGAYNEQFF.

This clone was observed a few times. J is TRBJ1-4 and V is TRBV19; possible D gene TRBD1, 5 bases. Germline V gene sequence: CDR1 LNHDA, CDR2 SQIVND (reference sequence). CDR3 length: 15 residues. Trimming pared 8 bases from V and 0 bases from J, leaving 13 bases between. CDR3 loop: CASWDGSATNEKLFF. For the CDR3, the DNA is TGTGCCAGTTGGGACGGTAGTGCAACTAATGAAAAACTGTTTTTT.

The table lists this clone with a count of one. This chain links TRBV7-3 with TRBJ2-3, with TRBD2 as a possible D gene (5 bases). V was pared by 1 base and J by 6 bases, with 11 bases between. The CDR3 runs 14 residues. Germline CDR1 and CDR2: SGHTA and FQGTGA. Here the CDR3 reads CASSLSRDGDTQYF. CDR3 bases: TGTGCCAGCAGCTTAAGTCGGGATGGCGATACGCAGTATTTT.

Many counts were recorded for this clone. The J gene is TRBJ2-2, the V gene TRBV9; TRBD2 matches at 10 bases. The V segment lost 4 bases and the J segment 6 bases; nucleotides outside the gene matches: 12. Germline CDR1 reads SGDLS; CDR2 reads YYNGEE. CDR3 length equals 17 residues. CDR3 amino acids: CASSKRTSGTFPGELFF. CDR3 nucleotide sequence: TGTGCCAGCAGCAAAAGAACTAGCGGGACGTTCCCCGGGGAGCTGTTTTTT. Drawing the rest from reference TRBV9 and TRBJ2-2, the complete variable domain is DSGVTQTPKHLITATGQRVTLRCSPRSGDLSVYWYQQSLDQGLQFLIQYYNGEERAKGNILERFSAQQFPDLHSELNLSSLELGDSALYFCASSKRTSGTFPGELFFGEGSRLTVL.

The chain has TRBV15 and TRBJ2-5; D is unclear. The CDR3 sequence is 13 residues long. Germline loops: CDR1 LNHNV, CDR2 YYDKDF (reference sequence). Trimming removed 5 bases at V and 2 bases at J, with 9 bases between. The CDR3 sequence: CATSGNSQETQYF. CDR3 DNA sequence: TGTGCCACCAGCGGGAACAGTCAAGAGACCCAGTACTTC.